This TCR beta chain was sequenced in a study of cytomegalovirus exposure and HLA in healthy donors. Across the whole study: Sequencing of some 190 million T cells in an earlier analysis found about 120 million unique TCR beta sequences. General observations from the study: Being productive about 90% or about 30% of the time was typical of most TCR beta V segments in an earlier analysis. Later on, a genetic analysis was performed. It linked a missense variant in DCLRE1C with V- and J-gene trimming of TCR beta. The study flagged around 160 TCR beta chains as cytomegalovirus-associated.

The CDR3 is 14 residues long. Trimming left V 1 base short and J 2 bases short, with 9 bases between. Germline loops: CDR1 SGHRS, CDR2 YFSETQ. The PCR employed 60 Vbeta primers together with 13 Jbeta primers. Method: immunoSEQ multiplex PCR; TCRdb's copy keeps in-frame clones and lacks some. The sample contains about 160,000 clones, around 80% of which appear only once. Regarding this clone: The target antigen is unknown.

Sequencing was carried out using PBMCs. The gene calls are TRBV5-1 and TRBJ2-5; TRBD1 might be the D (5 bases). The TCR was taken from a woman aged 40 to 55 in good health and CMV-seropositive. CDR3 in DNA: TGCGCCAGCAGCTTGACAGGCGATCAAGAGACCCAGTACTTC. Translated: CASSLTGDQETQYF.